Included here is one T cell receptor beta chain sequence, with context. The record originates from a study of blood T cell repertoires in COVID-19. The wider study: Samples of COVID-19 (acute and convalescent) were obtained from the United States, Italy and Spain.

CDR3 length equals 15 residues. Germline CDR1 and CDR2: MNHEY and SVGAGI. V lost 0 bases and J 5 bases, leaving 10 bases between the germline ends. Original methodology: Amplification from reference gene primers served as the basis for estimated nucleated cell counts. The assay was immunoSEQ multiplex PCR, and TCRdb's table has in-frame clones only and misses some. That table is the source of V, J and clone size, and D and trimming were worked out from the DNA. This sample has some 150,000 clones; 75% to 90% occur once, and the top ten carry about 5.1%. The sample consisted of peripheral blood. The chain has TRBV6-5 and TRBJ1-4; TRBD1 is a possible D gene (6 bases). The clonotype comes from a human donor in a cohort sampled during active COVID-19. As DNA, the CDR3 is TGTGCCAGCAGTTACTCCGGACAGAAAAATGAAAAACTGTTTTTT. Its protein is CASSYSGQKNEKLFF.